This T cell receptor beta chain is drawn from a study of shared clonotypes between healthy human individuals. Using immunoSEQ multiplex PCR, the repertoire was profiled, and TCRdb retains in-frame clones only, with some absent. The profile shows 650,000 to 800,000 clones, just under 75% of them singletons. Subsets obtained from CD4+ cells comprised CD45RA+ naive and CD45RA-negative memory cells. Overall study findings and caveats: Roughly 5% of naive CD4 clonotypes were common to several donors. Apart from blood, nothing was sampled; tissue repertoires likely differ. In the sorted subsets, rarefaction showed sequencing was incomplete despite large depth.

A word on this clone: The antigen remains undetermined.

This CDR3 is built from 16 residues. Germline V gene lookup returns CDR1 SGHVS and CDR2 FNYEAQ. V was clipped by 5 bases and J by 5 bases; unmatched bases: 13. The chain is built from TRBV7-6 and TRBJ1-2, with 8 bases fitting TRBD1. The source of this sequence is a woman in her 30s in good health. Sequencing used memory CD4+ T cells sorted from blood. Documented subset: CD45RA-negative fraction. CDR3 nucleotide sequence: TGTGCCAGCAGCCCAAATCCGGACAGGGATTGGTATGGCTACACCTTC. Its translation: CASSPNPDRDWYGYTF.